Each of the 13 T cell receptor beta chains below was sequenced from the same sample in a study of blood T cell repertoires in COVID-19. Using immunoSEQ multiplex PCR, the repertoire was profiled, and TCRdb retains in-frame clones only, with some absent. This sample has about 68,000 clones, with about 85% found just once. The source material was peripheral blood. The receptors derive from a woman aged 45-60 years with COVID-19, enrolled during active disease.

The CDR3, as DNA: TGTGCCTGGAGTCCTGACAGACAAGAGACCCAGTACTTC. It translates to CAWSPDRQETQYF. The chain has TRBV30 and TRBJ2-5, with D possibly matching TRBD1 (5 bases). In germline, CDR1 is GTSNPN, CDR2 SVGIG (reference sequence). V was clipped by 2 bases and J by 2 bases, with 9 bases between them. This CDR3 has 13 residues.

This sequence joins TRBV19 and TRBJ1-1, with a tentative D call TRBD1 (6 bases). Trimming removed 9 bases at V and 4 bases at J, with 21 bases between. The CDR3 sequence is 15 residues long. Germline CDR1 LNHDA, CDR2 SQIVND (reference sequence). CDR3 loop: CASKRGIGEGTEAFF. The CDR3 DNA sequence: TGTGCCAGCAAAAGGGGGATCGGAGAGGGCACTGAAGCTTTCTTT.

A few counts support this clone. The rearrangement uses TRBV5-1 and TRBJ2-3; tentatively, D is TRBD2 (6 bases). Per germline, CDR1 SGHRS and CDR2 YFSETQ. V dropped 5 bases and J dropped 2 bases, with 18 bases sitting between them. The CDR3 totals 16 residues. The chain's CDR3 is CASRRAGTLFTDTQYF. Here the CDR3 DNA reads TGCGCCAGCAGGCGGGCGGGAACATTGTTCACAGATACGCAGTATTTT.

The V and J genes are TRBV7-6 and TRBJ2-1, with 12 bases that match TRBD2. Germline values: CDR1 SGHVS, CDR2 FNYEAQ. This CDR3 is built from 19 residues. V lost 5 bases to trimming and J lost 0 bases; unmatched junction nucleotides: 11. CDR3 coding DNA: TGTGCCAGCAGCGCCTCCGGGACTAGCGGGTCGGGCTCCTACAATGAGCAGTTCTTC. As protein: CASSASGTSGSGSYNEQFF.

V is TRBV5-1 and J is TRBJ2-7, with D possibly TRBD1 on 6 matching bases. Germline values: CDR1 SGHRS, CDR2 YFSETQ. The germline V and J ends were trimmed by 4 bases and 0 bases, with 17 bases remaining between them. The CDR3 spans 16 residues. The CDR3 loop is CASSPGAGAASYEQYF. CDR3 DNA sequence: TGCGCCAGCAGCCCCGGAGCAGGGGCGGCCTCCTACGAGCAGTACTTC.

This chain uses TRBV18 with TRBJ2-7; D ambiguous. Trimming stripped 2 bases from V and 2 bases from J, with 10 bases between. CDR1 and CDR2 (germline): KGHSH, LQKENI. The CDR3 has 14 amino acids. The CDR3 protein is CASSPSSSPYEQYF. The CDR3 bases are TGTGCCAGCTCACCATCCAGTTCGCCCTACGAGCAGTACTTC.

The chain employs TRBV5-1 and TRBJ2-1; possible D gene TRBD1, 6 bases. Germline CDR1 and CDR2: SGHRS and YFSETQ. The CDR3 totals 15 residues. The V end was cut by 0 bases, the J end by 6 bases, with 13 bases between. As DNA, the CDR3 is TGCGCCAGCAGCTTGGGACCAGGGGCAGTCAATGAGCAGTTCTTC. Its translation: CASSLGPGAVNEQFF.

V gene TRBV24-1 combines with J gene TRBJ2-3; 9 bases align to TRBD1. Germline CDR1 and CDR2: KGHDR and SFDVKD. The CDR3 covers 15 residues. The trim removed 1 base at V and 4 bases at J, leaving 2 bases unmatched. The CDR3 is CATSDFRQGADTQYF. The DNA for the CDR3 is TGTGCCACCAGTGATTTTCGACAGGGGGCAGATACGCAGTATTTT.

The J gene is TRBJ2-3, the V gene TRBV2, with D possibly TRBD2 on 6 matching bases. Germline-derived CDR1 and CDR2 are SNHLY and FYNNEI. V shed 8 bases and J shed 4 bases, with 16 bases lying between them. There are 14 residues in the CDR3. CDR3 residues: CASGRDFAADTQYF. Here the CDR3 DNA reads TGTGCCAGCGGACGGGACTTTGCCGCAGATACGCAGTATTTT.

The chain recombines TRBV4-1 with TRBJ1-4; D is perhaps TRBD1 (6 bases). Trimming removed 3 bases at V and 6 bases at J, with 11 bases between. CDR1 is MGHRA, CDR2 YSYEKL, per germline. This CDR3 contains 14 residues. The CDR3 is CASSHRDTDEKLFF. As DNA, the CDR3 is TGCGCCAGCAGCCACCGGGACACTGATGAAAAACTGTTTTTT.

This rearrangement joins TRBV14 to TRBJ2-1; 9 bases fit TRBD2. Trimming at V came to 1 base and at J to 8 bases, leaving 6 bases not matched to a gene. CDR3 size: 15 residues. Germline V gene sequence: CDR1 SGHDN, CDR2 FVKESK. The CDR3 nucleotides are TGTGCCAGCAGCCAAGGGTCTAGCGGGAACGATGAGCAGTTCTTC. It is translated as CASSQGSSGNDEQFF.

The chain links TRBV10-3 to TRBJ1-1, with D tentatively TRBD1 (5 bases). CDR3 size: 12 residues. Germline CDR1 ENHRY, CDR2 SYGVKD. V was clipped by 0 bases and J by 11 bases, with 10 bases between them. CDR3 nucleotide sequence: TGTGCCATCAGTGAGTCGCAGGGAATGGCTTTCTTT. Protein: CAISESQGMAFF.

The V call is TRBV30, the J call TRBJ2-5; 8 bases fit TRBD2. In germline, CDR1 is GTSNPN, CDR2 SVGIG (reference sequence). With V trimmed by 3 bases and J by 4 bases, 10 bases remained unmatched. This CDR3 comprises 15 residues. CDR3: CAWRAAGVSSETQYF. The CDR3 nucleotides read TGTGCCTGGAGAGCAGCGGGAGTGTCGTCAGAGACCCAGTACTTC.